Shown below are 8 T cell receptor beta chains from a single sample sequenced in a study of tumor and adjacent non-tumor tissue in lung cancer. RNA was extracted from bulk tissue without any cell sorting. Three rounds of nested PCR, following a modified ARM-PCR protocol, produced the TCRbeta library. One entry per CDR3 protein results from TCRdb running MiXCR on the multiplex PCR reads. In the table there are 60,000 to 85,000 distinct CDR3 sequences, 60% to 75% of which are singletons. The sequenced material came from lung tumor tissue. The receptor source for this set is a man aged 55 to 70 with non-small cell lung cancer.

The genes are TRBV6-2 or TRBV6-3 and TRBJ2-1, with TRBD2 matching over 7 bases. The germline V gene has CDR1 MNHEY and CDR2 SVGEGT. This CDR3 comprises 15 residues. Trimming at V came to 10 bases and at J to 8 bases, leaving 17 bases not matched to a gene. The CDR3 is CANNYIRGGSDEQFF. CDR3 sequence (DNA): TGTGCCAACAATTACATTAGAGGCGGGAGCGATGAGCAGTTCTTC.

For this clonotype: A clone one base away is much larger, so this may be a read error. Because the CDR3's place on the DNA is in doubt, the DNA is left out and the CDR3 is given as listed by TCRdb. This chain joins TRBV21-1 and TRBJ2-7; TRBD2, the D gene given by the table, was not confirmed from the DNA. TRBV21-1 constitutes a pseudogene. The CDR3 is 17 residues long, counting both termini. The chain's CDR3 is CASSNVASGTHSYEQYF.

This clonotype ranks as medium-sized. The CDR3 DNA reads TGCAGCGTTGAACAGGGCTATGGCTACACCTTC. It codes for CSVEQGYGYTF. This sequence joins TRBV29-1 and TRBJ1-2, with D perhaps TRBD1 (5 bases). CDR1 is SQVTM and CDR2 is ANQGSEA in the germline V gene. V was shortened by 2 bases and J by 4 bases, with 5 bases between the two germline ends. The CDR3 contains 11 residues.

Regarding this clonotype: No conserved phenylalanine or tryptophan is present at the end of the CDR3, so a read error is the likely explanation. The DNA is omitted, as the CDR3 cannot be located on it reliably, and the CDR3 follows TCRdb's listing. The J gene is TRBJ1-5, the V gene TRBV20-1. The length of the CDR3 is 16 amino acids, counting both ends. CDR1 is DFQATT, CDR2 SNEGSKA, per germline (reference sequence). The CDR3 protein is CSASSPVTYSNQPRHS.

The sample holds one count of this clonotype. A read error is likely, as this CDR3 ends without the conserved phenylalanine or tryptophan. The CDR3 nucleotides read TGTGGCAGCAGTGAATCGGTCGGGGAGATCTTCTACGAGCAGTACCTC. Protein sequence: CGSSESVGEIFYEQYL. V usage is TRBV6-1 and J usage is TRBJ2-7, with D perhaps matching TRBD2 (5 bases). Germline V gene sequence: CDR1 MNHNS, CDR2 SASEGT. The CDR3 sequence is 16 residues long.

The chain carries TRBV12-3 or TRBV12-4 and TRBJ1-1, with a tentative D call TRBD1 (6 bases). The CDR3 totals 12 residues. This chain's CDR3 is CVRSFTTGPAFF. The DNA of the CDR3 is TGTGTCCGCAGTTTTACAACAGGGCCAGCTTTCTTT.

To note about this clonotype: A junction boundary mismatches the germline segment, possibly from a read error. The chain recombines TRBV20-1 with TRBJ2-7; TRBD2 might be the D (5 bases). Germline loops: CDR1 DFQATT, CDR2 SNEGSKA (reference sequence). The CDR3 covers 11 residues. In DNA, the CDR3 is TGCAGTGCTAGATCTGACTACGAGCACTACTTC. The encoded protein is CSARSDYEHYF.

Notes on this clonotype: Sequence at one end of the junction differs from germline and may be a read error. This chain joins TRBV20-1 and TRBJ2-1, with D tentatively TRBD1 (6 bases). This CDR3 has 12 amino acids. Germline lookup yields CDR1 DFQATT and CDR2 SNEGSKA (reference sequence). The CDR3 protein is CRARRDTGEQFF. The DNA of the CDR3 is TGCAGAGCTAGAAGGGACACCGGCGAACAGTTCTTC.